This TCR beta chain was sequenced for a study of blood T cell repertoires in COVID-19. For recovered donors of Cohort 3, there were two negative PCRs, clearance, or symptom resolution. Germline lookup yields CDR1 KGHDR and CDR2 SFDVKD. V lost 3 bases to trimming and J lost 8 bases; unmatched junction nucleotides: 2. This CDR3 has 13 residues. The repertoire was sequenced with immunoSEQ multiplex PCR; TCRdb's copy has only in-frame clones and lacks some. The table lists about 220,000 clones, 84% of them singletons. Specimen: PBMCs or T cells enriched from blood (not recorded which). This receptor was identified in a woman aged 35 to 49 who had recovered from COVID-19. The chain employs TRBV24-1 and TRBJ2-1; 8 bases fit TRBD1. The CDR3 spells CATSDRDRYEQFF. The CDR3, as DNA: TGTGCCACCAGTGATAGGGACAGGTATGAGCAGTTCTTC.